This TCR beta chain was found in a study of blood T cell repertoires in COVID-19. Sequencing used immunoSEQ multiplex PCR; TCRdb keeps in-frame clones, though not all of them. Here the sample spans some 150,000 clones, about 76% being singletons. This CDR3 comprises 14 residues. CDR1 SGHTA and CDR2 FQGNSA come from the germline V gene. Trimming removed 5 bases at V and 5 bases at J, with 15 bases between. The source material was peripheral blood. The gene calls are TRBV7-2 and TRBJ1-2; D is possibly TRBD1 (5 bases). The sequence was obtained from a woman between 70 and 85 years old with COVID-19, enrolled during active disease. CDR3 amino acids: CASSPGPGVYGYTF. CDR3 coding DNA: TGTGCCAGCAGCCCCGGGCCGGGGGTATATGGCTACACCTTC.